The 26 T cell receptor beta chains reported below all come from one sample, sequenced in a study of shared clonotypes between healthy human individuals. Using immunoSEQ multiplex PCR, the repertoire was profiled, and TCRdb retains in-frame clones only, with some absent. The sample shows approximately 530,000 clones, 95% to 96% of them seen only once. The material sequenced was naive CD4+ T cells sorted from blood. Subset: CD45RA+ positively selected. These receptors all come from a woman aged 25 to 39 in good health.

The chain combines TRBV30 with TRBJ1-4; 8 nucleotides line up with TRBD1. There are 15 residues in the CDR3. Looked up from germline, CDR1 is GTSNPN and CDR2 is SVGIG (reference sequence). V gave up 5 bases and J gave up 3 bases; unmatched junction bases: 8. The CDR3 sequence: CAWGQGAGANEKLFF. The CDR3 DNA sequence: TGTGCCTGGGGACAGGGAGCTGGGGCTAATGAAAAACTGTTTTTT.

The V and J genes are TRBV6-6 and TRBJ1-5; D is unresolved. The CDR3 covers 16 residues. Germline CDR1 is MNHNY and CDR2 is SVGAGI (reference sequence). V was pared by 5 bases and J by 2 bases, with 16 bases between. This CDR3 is CASSNYAAEGNQPQHF. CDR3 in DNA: TGTGCCAGCAGTAACTACGCCGCGGAGGGCAATCAGCCCCAGCATTTT.

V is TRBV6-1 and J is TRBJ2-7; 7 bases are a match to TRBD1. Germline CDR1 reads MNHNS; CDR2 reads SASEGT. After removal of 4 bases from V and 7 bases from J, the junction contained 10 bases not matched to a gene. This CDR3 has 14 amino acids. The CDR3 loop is CASSAIQGVAEQYF. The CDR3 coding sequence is TGTGCCAGCAGTGCAATCCAGGGGGTCGCTGAGCAGTACTTC.

The CDR3 region has the DNA TGCGCCAGCAGCCAAGAGACTAGCGGGGCCAACACCGGGGAGCTGTTTTTT. This encodes CASSQETSGANTGELFF. The V gene is TRBV4-1, the J gene TRBJ2-2, with 11 bases aligning to TRBD2. The J segment lost 2 bases and the V segment lost 0 bases, leaving 2 bases of the junction unmatched. CDR1 MGHRA and CDR2 YSYEKL come from the germline V gene. CDR3 size: 17 residues.

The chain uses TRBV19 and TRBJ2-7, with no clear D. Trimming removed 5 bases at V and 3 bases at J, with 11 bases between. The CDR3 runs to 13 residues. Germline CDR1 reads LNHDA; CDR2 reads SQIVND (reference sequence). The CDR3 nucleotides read TGTGCCAGTAGTCCCGGACGCAACTACGAGCAGTACTTC. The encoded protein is CASSPGRNYEQYF.

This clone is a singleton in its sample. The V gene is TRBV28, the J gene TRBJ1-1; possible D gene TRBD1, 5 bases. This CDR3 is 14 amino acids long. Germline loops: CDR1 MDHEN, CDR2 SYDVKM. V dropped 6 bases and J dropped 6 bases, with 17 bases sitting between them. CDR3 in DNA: TGTGCCAGCAGCACCCTTCAGGGTCCTTCTGAAGCTTTCTTT. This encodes CASSTLQGPSEAFF.

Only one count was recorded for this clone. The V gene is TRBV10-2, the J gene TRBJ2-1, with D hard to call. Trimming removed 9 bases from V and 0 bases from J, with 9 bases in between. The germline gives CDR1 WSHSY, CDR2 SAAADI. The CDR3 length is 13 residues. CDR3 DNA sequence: TGCGCCAGTACCCCGAGCTCCTACAATGAGCAGTTCTTC. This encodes CASTPSSYNEQFF.

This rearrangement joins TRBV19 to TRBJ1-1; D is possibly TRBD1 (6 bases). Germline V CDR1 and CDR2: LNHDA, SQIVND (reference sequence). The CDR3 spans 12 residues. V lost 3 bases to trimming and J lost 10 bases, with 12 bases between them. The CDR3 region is CASSILGAPAFF. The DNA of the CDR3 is TGTGCCAGTAGTATTTTGGGGGCGCCAGCTTTCTTT.

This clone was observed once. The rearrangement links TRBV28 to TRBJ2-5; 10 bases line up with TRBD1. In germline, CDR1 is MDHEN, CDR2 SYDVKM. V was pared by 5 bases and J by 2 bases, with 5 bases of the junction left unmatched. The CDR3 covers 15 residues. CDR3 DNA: TGTGCCAGCAGTGGTTCGGGACAGGGGCAAGAGACCCAGTACTTC. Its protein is CASSGSGQGQETQYF.

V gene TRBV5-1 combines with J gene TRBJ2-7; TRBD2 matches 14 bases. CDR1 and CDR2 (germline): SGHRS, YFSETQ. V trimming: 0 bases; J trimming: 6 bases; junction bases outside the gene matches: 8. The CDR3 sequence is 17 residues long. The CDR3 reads CASSLGAGTSGSPEQYF. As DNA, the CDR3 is TGCGCCAGCAGCTTGGGGGCCGGGACTAGCGGGAGTCCCGAGCAGTACTTC.

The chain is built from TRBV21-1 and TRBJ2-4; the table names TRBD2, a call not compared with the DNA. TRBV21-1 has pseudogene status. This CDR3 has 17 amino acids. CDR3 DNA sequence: TGTGCCAGCAGAGGCAAGACTAGCGGGAGGGTGAAAAACATTCAGTACTTC. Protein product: CASRGKTSGRVKNIQYF.

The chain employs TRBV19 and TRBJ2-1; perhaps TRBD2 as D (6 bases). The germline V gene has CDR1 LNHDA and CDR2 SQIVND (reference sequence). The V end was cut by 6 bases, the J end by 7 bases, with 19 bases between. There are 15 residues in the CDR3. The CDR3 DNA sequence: TGTGCCAGTAGCTCGATGGGGGGACTTGGGAATGAGCAGTTCTTC. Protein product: CASSSMGGLGNEQFF.

The CDR3 reads CASSLGGSLSYNEQFF. The CDR3 DNA is TGCGCCAGCAGCTTGGGAGGGTCTTTGTCCTACAATGAGCAGTTCTTC. The V and J genes are TRBV5-1 and TRBJ2-1; tentative D call: TRBD2 (5 bases). Germline lookup yields CDR1 SGHRS and CDR2 YFSETQ. Trimming shortened V by 0 bases and J by 1 base, and 11 bases separated the two germline ends. The CDR3 spans 16 residues.

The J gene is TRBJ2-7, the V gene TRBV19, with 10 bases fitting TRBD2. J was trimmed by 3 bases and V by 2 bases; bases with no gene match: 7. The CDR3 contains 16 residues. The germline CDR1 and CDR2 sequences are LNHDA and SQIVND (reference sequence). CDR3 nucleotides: TGTGCCAGTAGTATAAGGCTAGCGGGAGCGTACTACGAGCAGTACTTC. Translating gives CASSIRLAGAYYEQYF.

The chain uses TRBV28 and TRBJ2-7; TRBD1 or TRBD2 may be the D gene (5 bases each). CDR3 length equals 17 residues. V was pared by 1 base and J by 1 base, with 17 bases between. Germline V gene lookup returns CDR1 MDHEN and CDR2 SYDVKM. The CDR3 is CASSLSGRGRKSYEQYF. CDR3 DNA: TGTGCCAGCAGTTTATCTGGTAGGGGACGGAAGTCCTACGAGCAGTACTTC.

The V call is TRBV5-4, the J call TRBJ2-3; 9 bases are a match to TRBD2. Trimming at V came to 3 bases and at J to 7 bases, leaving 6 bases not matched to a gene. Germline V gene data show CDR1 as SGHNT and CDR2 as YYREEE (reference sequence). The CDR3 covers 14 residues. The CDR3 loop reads CASSSGAGGYTQYF. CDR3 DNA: TGTGCCAGCAGCTCTGGAGCGGGAGGATATACGCAGTATTTT.

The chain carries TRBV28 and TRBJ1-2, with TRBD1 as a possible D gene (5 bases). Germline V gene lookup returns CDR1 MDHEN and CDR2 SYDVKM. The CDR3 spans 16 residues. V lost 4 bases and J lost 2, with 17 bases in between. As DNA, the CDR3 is TGTGCCAGCAGTTCTGTTCGAGGGGCAGAGAACTATGGCTACACCTTC. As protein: CASSSVRGAENYGYTF.

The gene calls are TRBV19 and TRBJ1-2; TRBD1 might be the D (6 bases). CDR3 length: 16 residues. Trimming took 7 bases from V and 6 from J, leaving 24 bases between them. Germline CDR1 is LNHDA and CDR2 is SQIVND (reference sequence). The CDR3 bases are TGTGCCAGTAATAACGTGAACAGGGCGATTAGAAATGGCTACACCTTC. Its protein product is CASNNVNRAIRNGYTF.

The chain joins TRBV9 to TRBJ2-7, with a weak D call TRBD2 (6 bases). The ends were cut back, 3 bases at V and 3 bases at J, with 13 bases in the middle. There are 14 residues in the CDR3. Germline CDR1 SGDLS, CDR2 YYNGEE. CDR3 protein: CASSAQVGGYEQYF. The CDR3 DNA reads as TGTGCCAGCAGCGCCCAAGTCGGGGGCTACGAGCAGTACTTC.

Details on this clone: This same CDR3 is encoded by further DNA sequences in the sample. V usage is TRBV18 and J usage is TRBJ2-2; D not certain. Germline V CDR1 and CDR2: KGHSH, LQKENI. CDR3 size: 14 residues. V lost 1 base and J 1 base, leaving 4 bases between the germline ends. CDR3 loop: CASSPQENTGELFF. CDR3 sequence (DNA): TGTGCCAGCTCACCACAGGAGAACACCGGGGAGCTGTTTTTT.

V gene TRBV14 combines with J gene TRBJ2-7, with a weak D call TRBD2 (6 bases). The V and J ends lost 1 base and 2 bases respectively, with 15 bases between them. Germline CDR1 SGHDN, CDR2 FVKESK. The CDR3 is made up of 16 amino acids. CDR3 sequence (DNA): TGTGCCAGCAGCCAAGTAGGGGCGGGGACCACCTACGAGCAGTACTTC. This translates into CASSQVGAGTTYEQYF.

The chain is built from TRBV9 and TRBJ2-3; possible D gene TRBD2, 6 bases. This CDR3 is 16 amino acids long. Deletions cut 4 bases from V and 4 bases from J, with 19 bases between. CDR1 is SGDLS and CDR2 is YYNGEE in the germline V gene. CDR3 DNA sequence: TGTGCCAGCAGCTCCCGCGGGGCTGACCTACCAGATACGCAGTATTTT. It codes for CASSSRGADLPDTQYF.

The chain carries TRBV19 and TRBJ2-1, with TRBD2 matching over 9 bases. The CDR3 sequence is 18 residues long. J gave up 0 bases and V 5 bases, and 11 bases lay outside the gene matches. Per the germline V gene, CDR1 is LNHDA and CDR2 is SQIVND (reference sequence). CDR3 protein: CASSVAGGGPSSYNEQFF. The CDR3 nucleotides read TGTGCCAGTAGTGTGGCGGGAGGGGGGCCCAGCTCCTACAATGAGCAGTTCTTC.

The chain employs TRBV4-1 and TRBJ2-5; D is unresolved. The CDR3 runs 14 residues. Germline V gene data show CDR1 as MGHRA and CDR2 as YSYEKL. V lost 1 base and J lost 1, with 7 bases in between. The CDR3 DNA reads TGCGCCAGCAGCCAAGTAACTTTCCAAGAGACCCAGTACTTC. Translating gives CASSQVTFQETQYF.

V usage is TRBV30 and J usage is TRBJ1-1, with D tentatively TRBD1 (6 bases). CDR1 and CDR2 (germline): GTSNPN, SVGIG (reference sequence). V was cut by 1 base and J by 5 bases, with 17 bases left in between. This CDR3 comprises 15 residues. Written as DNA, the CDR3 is TGTGCCTGGAGTGCTACCAGGGAGGGGGGAACTGAAGCTTTCTTT. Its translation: CAWSATREGGTEAFF. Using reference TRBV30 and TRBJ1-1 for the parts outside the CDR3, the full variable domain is SQTIHQWPATLVQPVGSPLSLECTVEGTSNPNLYWYRQAAGRGLQLLFYSVGIGQISSEVPQNLSASRPQDRQFILSSKKLLLSDSGFYLCAWSATREGGTEAFFGQGTRLTVV.

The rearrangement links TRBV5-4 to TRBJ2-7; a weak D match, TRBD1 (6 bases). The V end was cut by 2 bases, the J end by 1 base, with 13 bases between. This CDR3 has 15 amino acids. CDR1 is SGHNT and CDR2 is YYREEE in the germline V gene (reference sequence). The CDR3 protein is CASSLPGQGSYEQYF. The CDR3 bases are TGTGCCAGCAGCTTACCGGGACAAGGGTCCTACGAGCAGTACTTC.